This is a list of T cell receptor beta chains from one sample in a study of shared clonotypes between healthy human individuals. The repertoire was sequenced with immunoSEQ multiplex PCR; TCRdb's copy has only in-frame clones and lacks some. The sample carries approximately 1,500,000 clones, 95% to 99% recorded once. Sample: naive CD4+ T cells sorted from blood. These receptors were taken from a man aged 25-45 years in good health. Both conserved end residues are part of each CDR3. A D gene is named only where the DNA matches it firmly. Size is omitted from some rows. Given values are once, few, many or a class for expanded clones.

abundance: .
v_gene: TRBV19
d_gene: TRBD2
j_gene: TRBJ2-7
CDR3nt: TGTGCCAGTAGTATAAGGGGGATAGCGGGAGTGTCCGACGAGCAGTACTTC
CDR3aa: CASSIRGIAGVSDEQYF

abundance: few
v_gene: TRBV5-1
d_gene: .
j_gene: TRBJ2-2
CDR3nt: TGCGCCAGCAGCCCCAACACCGGGGAGCTGTTTTTT
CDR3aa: CASSPNTGELFF

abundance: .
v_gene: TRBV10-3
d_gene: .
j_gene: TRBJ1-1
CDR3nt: TGTGCCATCACCGGGGAAAGACTCACTGTCATGAACACTGAAGCTTTCTTT
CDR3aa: CAITGERLTVMNTEAFF

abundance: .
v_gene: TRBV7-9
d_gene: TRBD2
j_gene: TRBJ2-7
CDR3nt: TGTGCCAGCAGCGCCGCTAGCGGGGTTTCCTACGAGCAGTACTTC
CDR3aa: CASSAASGVSYEQYF

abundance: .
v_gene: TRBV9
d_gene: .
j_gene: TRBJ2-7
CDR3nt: TGTGCCAGCACCGTTGGGGGGCCCGCCTACGAGCAGTACTTC
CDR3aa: CASTVGGPAYEQYF

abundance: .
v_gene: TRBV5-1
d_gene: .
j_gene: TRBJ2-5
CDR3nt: TGCGCCAGCAGCCCCGGGGAGACCCAGTACTTC
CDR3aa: CASSPGETQYF

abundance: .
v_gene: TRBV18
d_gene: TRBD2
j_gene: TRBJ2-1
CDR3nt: TGTGCCAGCTCTACACTACAACTAGCGGACTACAATGAGCAGTTCTTC
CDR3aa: CASSTLQLADYNEQFF

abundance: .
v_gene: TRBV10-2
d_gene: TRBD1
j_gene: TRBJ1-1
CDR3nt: TGCGCCAGCAGTGAGCAGGGGGGGGGCTCCACTGAAGCTTTCTTT
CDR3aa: CASSEQGGGSTEAFF

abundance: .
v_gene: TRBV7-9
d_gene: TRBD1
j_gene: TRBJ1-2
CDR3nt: TGTGCCAGCAGCTGGGAGAACAGGGGGAGAGCTAACTATGGCTACACCTTC
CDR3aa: CASSWENRGRANYGYTF

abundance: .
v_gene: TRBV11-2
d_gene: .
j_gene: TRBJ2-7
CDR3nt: TGTGCCAGCAGCTTAGTAAACTACGAGCAGTACTTC
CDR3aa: CASSLVNYEQYF

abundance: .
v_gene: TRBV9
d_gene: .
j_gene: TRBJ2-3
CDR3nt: TGTGCCAGCAGCCCGGAGGTAGCGGACGGTACGCAGTATTTT
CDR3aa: CASSPEVADGTQYF

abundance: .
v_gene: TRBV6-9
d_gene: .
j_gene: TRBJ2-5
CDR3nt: TGTGCCAGCAGTTATCTAGAGCGCCTAGGGACCCAGTACTTC
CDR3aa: CASSYLERLGTQYF

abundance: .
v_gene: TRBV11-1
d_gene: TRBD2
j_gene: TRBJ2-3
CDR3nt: TGTGCCAGCAGCTTAGGACTAGCGGGAGGGCCGACAGATACGCAGTATTTT
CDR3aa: CASSLGLAGGPTDTQYF

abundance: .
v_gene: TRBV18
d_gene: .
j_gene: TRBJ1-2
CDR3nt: TGTGCCAGCTCACCGGTAGCAGGGGACTATGGCTACACCTTC
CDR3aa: CASSPVAGDYGYTF

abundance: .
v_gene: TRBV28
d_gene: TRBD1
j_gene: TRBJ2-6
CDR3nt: TGTGCCAGCAGTTTGTGGACAGGGGGAATCTCTGGGGCCAACGTCCTGACTTTC
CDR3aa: CASSLWTGGISGANVLTF

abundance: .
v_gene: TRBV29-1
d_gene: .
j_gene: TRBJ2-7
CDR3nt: TGCAGCGTTGGCTCCCGCGGGCGCTACTACGAGCAGTACTTC
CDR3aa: CSVGSRGRYYEQYF

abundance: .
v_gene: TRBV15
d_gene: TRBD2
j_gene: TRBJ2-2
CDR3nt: TGTGCCACCAGCCCGGGAGGGCCAGCTTCCGGGGAGCTGTTTTTT
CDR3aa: CATSPGGPASGELFF

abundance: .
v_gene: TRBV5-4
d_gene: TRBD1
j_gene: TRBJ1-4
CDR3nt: TGTGCCAGCAGCTTGGGACAGGGACCCGAAAAACTGTTTTTT
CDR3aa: CASSLGQGPEKLFF

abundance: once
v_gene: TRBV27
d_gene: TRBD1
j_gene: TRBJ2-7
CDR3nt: TGTGCCAGTACTAGGGGACAGGGCTCCTACGAGCAGTACTTC
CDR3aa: CASTRGQGSYEQYF

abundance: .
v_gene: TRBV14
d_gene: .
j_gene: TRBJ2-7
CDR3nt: TGTGCCAGCAGCCACCTTCCTTACGAGCAGTACTTC
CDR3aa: CASSHLPYEQYF

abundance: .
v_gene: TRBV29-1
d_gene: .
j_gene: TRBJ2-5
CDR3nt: TGCAGCGTCCTTCTAGCGGAGACCCAGTACTTC
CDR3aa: CSVLLAETQYF

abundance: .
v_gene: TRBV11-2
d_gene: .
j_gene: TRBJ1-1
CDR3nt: TGTGCCAGCAACCACCGGGGCAACACTGAAGCTTTCTTT
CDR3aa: CASNHRGNTEAFF

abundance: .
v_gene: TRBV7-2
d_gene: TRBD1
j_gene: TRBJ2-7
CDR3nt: TGTGCCAGCAGCCTGGACAGGGGGCACGAGCAGTACTTC
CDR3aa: CASSLDRGHEQYF

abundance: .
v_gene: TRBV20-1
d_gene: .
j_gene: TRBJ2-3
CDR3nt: TGCAGTGCCCGTTCCGCGAATACGCAGTATTTT
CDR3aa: CSARSANTQYF

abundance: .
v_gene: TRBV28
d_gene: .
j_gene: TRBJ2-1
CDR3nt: TGTGCCAGCACCCGGCGGTTCTCTCCCGTCGATGAGCAGTTCTTC
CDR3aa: CASTRRFSPVDEQFF

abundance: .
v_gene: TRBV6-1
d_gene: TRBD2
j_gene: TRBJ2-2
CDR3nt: TGTGCCAGCAGTGGGCTACCTAGCGGGAGAGGCACCGGGGAGCTGTTTTTT
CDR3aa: CASSGLPSGRGTGELFF

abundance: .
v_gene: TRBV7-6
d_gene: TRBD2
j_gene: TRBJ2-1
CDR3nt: TGTGCCAGCAGCGCCGGGACTAGCGGACAAACCTACAATGAGCAGTTCTTC
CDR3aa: CASSAGTSGQTYNEQFF

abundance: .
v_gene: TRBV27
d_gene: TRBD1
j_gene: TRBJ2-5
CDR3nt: TGTGCCAGCAGTTTTACAGGGGTCGAGACCCAGTACTTC
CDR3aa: CASSFTGVETQYF

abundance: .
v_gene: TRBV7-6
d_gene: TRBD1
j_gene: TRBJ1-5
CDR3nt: TGTGCCAGCAGCCAGCTACAGGGGGCCAATCAGCCCCAGCATTTT
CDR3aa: CASSQLQGANQPQHF

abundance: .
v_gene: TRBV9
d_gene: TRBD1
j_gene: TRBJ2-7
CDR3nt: TGTGCCAGCAGCGAACAGACAGGGACCCCCTACGAGCAGTACTTC
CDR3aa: CASSEQTGTPYEQYF

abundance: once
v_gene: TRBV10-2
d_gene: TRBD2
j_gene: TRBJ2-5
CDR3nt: TGCGCCAGCAGTGAGGCGGGACTAGCGGGACGCCGGGTAGAGACCCAGTACTTC
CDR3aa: CASSEAGLAGRRVETQYF

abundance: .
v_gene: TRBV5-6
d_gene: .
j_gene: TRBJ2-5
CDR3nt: TGTGCCAGCAGCTGGCGATTTCTGCACCAAGAGACCCAGTACTTC
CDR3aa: CASSWRFLHQETQYF

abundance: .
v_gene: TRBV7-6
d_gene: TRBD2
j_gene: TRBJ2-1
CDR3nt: TGTGCCAGCAGCGATACAACTTTAGCGGGAATCTCCAATGAGCAGTTCTTC
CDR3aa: CASSDTTLAGISNEQFF

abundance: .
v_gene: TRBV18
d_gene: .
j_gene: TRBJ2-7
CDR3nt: TGTGCCAGCTCACCGGGACCCGCCAGCTCCTACGAGCAGTACTTC
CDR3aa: CASSPGPASSYEQYF

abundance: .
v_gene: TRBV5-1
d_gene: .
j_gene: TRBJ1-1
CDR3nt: TGCGCCACTTCAGTGCTTGGCTCCATGAACACTGAAGCTTTCTTT
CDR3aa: CATSVLGSMNTEAFF

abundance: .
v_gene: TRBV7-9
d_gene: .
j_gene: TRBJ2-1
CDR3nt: TGTGCCAGCAGCTTAGCGAACGGGATTTTCAATGAGCAGTTCTTC
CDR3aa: CASSLANGIFNEQFF

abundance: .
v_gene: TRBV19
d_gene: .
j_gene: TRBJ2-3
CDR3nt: TGTGCCAGTAGACGTCTCCATAGGAGCTTCACAGATACGCAGTATTTT
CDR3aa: CASRRLHRSFTDTQYF

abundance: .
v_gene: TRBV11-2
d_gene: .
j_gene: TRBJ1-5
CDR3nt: TGTGCCAGCAGCTTGGGAACAGGGATATATAGCAATCAGCCCCAGCATTTT
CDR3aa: CASSLGTGIYSNQPQHF

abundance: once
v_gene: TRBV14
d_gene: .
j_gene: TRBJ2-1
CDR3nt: TGTGCCAGCAGCCCGACGCAGGGCCCTGGGAATGAGCAGTTCTTC
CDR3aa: CASSPTQGPGNEQFF

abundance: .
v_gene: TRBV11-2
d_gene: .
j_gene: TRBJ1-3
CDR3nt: TGTGCCAGCAGCCATGCGAGTAACACCATATATTTT
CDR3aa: CASSHASNTIYF

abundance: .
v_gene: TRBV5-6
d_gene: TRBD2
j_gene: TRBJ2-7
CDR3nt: TGTGCCAGCAGCTCCGGTCCGGGAGGCTCCTACGAGCAGTACTTC
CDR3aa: CASSSGPGGSYEQYF

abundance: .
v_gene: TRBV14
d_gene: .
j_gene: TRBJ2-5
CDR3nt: TGTGCCAGCAGCCGAAGCGTAAGGGAAACCGGGTGGGCGACCCAGTACTTC
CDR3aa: CASSRSVRETGWATQYF

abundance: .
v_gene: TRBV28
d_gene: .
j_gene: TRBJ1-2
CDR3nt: TGTGCCAGCAGTCGAGGGGGGGCCTATGGCTACACCTTC
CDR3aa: CASSRGGAYGYTF

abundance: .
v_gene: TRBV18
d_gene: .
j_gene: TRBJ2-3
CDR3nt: TGTGCCAGCTCACGTCGTCAGGGCACCACAGATACGCAGTATTTT
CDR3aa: CASSRRQGTTDTQYF

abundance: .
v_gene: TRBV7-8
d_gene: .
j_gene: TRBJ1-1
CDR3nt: TGTGCCAGCAGCTTAGCCCCAGGGGCCGCTGAAGCTTTCTTT
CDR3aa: CASSLAPGAAEAFF

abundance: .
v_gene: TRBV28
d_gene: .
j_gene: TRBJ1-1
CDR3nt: TGTGCCAGCAGAGCCCAACAGGTATCGGAAGCTTTCTTT
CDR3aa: CASRAQQVSEAFF

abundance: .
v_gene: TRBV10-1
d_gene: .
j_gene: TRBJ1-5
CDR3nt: TGCGCCAGCAGTGAATCAGGGAATAGCAATCAGCCCCAGCATTTT
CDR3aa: CASSESGNSNQPQHF

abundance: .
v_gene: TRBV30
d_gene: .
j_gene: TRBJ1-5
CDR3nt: TGTGCCTGGTCCGTTTGGCAGGGAGACCAGCCCCAGCATTTT
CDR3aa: CAWSVWQGDQPQHF

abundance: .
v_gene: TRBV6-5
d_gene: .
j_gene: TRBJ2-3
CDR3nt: TGTGCCAGCAGGATCGAGCGGACACGCACAGATACGCAGTATTTT
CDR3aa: CASRIERTRTDTQYF

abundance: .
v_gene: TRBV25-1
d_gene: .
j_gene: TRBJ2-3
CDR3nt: TGTGCCAGCAGTGAATCTTTGTACACAGATACGCAGTATTTT
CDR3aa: CASSESLYTDTQYF

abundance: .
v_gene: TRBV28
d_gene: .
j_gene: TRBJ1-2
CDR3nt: TGTGCCAGCAGTTACCAGGGCCAGTCAGGGATAACTAACTATGGCTACACCTTC
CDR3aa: CASSYQGQSGITNYGYTF

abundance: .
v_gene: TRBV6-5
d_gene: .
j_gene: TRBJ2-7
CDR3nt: TGTGCCAGCAGCCCCAACCCGATGGGATACGAGCAGTACTTC
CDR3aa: CASSPNPMGYEQYF

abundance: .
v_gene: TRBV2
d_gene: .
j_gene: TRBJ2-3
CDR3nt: TGTGCCATCACAGATACGCAGTATTTT
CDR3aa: CAITDTQYF